This note documents a single T cell receptor (beta chain) sequence. Its antigen is undetermined. Germline CDR1 reads SGHTS; CDR2 reads YDEGEE. V dropped 2 bases and J dropped 2 bases, with 17 bases sitting between them. The CDR3 is 16 amino acids. The source of the sample is a study of cytotoxic CD8 clonotypes in ibrutinib-treated CLL. With sequencing, the targeted depth ranged from 1 in 200,000 to 1 in 1 million T cells. Clones were read by immunoSEQ multiplex PCR, and TCRdb kept only the in-frame ones, dropping some. The sample contains approximately 70,000 clones, about nine tenths of which appear only once. The TCR beta libraries used 2 to 2.5 micrograms of genomic DNA that came from cryopreserved PBMCs. Study results and caveats: Stable or contracted on treatment, public clonotypes were also uncommon.

The chain recombines TRBV5-8 with TRBJ2-7; D ambiguous. This clonotype was obtained from a human donor with chronic lymphocytic leukemia. Sequencing used PBMCs, obtained after 12 months of ibrutinib treatment. CDR3 residues: CASSLEFNTGTYEQYF. As DNA, the CDR3 is TGTGCCAGCAGCTTAGAGTTTAACACTGGGACCTACGAGCAGTACTTC.